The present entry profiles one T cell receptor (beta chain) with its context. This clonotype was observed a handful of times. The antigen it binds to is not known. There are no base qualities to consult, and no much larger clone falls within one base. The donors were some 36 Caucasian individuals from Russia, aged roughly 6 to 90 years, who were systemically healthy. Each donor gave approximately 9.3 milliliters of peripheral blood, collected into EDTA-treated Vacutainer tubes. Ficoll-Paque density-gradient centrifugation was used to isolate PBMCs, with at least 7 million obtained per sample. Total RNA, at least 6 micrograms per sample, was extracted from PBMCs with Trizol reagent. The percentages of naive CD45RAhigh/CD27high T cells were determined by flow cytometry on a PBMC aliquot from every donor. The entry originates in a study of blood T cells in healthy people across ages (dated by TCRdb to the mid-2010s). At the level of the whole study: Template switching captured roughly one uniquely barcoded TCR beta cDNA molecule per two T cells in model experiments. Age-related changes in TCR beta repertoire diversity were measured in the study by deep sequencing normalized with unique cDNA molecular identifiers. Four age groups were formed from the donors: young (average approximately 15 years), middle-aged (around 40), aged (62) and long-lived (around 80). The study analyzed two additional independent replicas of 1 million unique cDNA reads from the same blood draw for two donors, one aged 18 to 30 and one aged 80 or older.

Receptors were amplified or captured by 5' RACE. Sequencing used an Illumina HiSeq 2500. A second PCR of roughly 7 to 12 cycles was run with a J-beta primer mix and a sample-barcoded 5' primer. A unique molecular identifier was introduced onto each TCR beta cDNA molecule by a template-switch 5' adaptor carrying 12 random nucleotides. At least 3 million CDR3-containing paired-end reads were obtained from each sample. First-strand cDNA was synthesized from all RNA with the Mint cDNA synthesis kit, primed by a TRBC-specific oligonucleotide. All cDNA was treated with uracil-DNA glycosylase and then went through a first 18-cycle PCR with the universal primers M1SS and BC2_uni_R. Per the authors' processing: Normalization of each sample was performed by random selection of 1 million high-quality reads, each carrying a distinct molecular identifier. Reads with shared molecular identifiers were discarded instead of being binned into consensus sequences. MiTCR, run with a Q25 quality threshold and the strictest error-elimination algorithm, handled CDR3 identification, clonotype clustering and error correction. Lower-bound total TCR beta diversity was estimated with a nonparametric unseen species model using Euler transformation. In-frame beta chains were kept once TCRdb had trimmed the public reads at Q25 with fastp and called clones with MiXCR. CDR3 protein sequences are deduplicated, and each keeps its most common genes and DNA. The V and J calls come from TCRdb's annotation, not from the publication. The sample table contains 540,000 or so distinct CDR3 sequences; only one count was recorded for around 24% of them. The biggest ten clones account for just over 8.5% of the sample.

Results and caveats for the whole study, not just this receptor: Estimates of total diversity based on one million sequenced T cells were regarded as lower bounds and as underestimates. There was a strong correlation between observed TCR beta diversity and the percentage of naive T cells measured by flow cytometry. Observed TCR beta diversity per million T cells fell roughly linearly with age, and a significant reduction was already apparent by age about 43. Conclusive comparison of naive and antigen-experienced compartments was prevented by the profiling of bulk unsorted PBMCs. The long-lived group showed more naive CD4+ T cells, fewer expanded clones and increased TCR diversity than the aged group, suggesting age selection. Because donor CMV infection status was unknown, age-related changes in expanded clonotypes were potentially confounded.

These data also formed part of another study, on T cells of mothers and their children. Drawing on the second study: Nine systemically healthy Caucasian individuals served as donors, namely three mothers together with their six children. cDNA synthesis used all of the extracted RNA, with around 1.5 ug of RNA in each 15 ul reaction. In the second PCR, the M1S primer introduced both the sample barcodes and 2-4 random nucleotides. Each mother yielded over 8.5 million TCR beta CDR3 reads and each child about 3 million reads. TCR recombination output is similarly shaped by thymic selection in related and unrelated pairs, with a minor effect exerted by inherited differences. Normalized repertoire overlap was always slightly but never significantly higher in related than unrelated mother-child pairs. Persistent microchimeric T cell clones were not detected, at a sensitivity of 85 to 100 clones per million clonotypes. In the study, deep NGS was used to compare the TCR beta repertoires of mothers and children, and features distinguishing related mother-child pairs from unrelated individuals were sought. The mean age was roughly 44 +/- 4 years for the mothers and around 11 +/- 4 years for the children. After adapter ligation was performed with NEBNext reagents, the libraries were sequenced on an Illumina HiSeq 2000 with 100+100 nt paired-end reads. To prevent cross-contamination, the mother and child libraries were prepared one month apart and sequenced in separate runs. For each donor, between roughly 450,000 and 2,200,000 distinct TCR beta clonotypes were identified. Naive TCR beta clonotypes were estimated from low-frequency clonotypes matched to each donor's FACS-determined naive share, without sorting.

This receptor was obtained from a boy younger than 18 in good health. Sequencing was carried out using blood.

CDR3 protein: CAISETTLAGVQNSNTGELFF. The sequence in DNA is TGTGCCATCAGTGAGACGACACTAGCGGGGGTCCAGAATTCGAACACCGGGGAGCTGTTTTTT. The sequence is built from TRBV10-3 and TRBJ2-2; 11 bases in between match TRBD2. The CDR3 sequence holds 21 residues, the cysteine and phenylalanine included. Only the CDR3 region is kept as DNA, spanning 63 bases read in frame from base 1. V lost 2 bases and J lost 0 bases, and the count of bases not matched to a germline gene is 14. The germline V gene specifies ENHRY as CDR1 and SYGVKD as CDR2.